This T cell receptor (beta chain) was found in a study of CD8+ T cells in alopecia areata. Overall study context: Among treated patients, oral tofacitinib was administered at 5 to 10 mg twice daily. The authors scored treated patients' severity by affected scalp percentage. Notes on the study in general: It was lesional scalp, especially alopecia totalis/universalis, that showed higher clonality than normal scalp. Tofacitinib significantly brought down scalp clonality and expanded CD8+ clones among top 100.

Treatment meaning: oral pan-JAK inhibitor, 5-10 mg twice daily. Regarding this clone: What it binds is not known.

The V end was cut by 5 bases, the J end by 6 bases, with 16 bases between. The length of the CDR3 is 15 residues. Germline loops: CDR1 MNHEY, CDR2 SVGAGI. Once RNA had been extracted, it was reverse transcribed into cDNA to act as the sequencing template. Measured with immunoSEQ multiplex PCR; TCRdb has only the in-frame clones, and not every one. The sample contains roughly 120,000 clones, approximately 51% of which appear only once. The receptor's source is a human donor with alopecia areata. Material: CD4+ T cells sorted from blood, obtained at week 24, from a patient treated with tofacitinib. The J gene is TRBJ2-2, the V gene TRBV6-5, with D tentatively TRBD1 (5 bases). CDR3 DNA sequence: TGTGCCAGCAGTCAGATTCAGGGTTCGGCCGGGGAGCTGTTTTTT. Translating it yields CASSQIQGSAGELFF.